Included here is one T cell receptor (beta chain) sequence, with context. Original handling: Estimates of nucleated cell counts were drawn from the amplification of reference gene primers. Profiled with immunoSEQ multiplex PCR; TCRdb holds only in-frame clones, not every one. V and J calls and clone size are those listed in that table; D and trimming were worked out from the DNA. Among about 190,000 clones listed, 70% to 90% were seen once. This record belongs to a study of blood T cell repertoires in COVID-19. For the study at large: Some COVID-19 samples were acute and others convalescent; all came from the United States, Italy and Spain.

The sequenced sample consisted of peripheral blood. The TCR sequence derives from a man aged 35-49 years with active or convalescent COVID-19.

The DNA of the CDR3 is TGTGCCAGCAGCTCCGCCTACGAGCAGTACTTC. As protein: CASSSAYEQYF. The genes are TRBV11-2 and TRBJ2-7, with unresolved D. Trimming shortened V by 4 bases and J by 2 bases, and 3 bases separated the two germline ends. The CDR3 covers 11 residues. The germline V gene has CDR1 SGHAT and CDR2 FQNNGV.